The 2 T cell receptor beta chains in this list originate from one sample, sequenced in a study of radiotherapy plus CTLA-4 blockade in lung cancer. This table comes from immunoSEQ multiplex PCR, and its TCRdb copy is limited to in-frame clones, with some not included. This sample has about 120,000 clones, with more than 80% found just once. Sample: peripheral blood, taken from a patient treated with radiotherapy plus ipilimumab. The source of these receptors is a human donor with non-small cell lung cancer that progressed on radiotherapy plus ipilimumab.

The chain recombines TRBV19 with TRBJ1-5, with D perhaps matching TRBD1 (5 bases). The CDR3 has 15 residues. CDR1 is LNHDA, CDR2 SQIVND, per germline (reference sequence). Trimming cost V 1 base and J 2 bases, with 9 bases left between them. CDR3 coding DNA: TGTGCCAGTAGTATAGTTAGAGGGGGCAATCAGCCCCAGCATTTT. This sequence encodes CASSIVRGGNQPQHF.

V and J are TRBV4-1 and TRBJ2-7; D gene unclear. The germline CDR1 and CDR2 sequences are MGHRA and YSYEKL. This CDR3 spans 11 amino acids. Trimming took off 6 bases at V and 3 bases at J, with 6 bases between the two ends. The CDR3 DNA sequence: TGCGCCAGCAGGGATCTCTACGAGCAGTACTTC. This gives the protein CASRDLYEQYF.